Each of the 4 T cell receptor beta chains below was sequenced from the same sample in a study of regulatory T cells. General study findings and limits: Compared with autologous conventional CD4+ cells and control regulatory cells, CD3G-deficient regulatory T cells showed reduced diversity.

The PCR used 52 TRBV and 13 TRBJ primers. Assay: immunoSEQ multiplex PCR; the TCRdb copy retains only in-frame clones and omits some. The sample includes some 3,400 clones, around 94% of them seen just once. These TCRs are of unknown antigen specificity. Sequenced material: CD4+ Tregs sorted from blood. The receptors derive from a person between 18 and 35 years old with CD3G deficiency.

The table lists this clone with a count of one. CDR3 nucleotide sequence: TGCGCCAGCAGCGGGACAGGGGGCGCCGGCTACACCTTC. Its translation is CASSGTGGAGYTF. The V call is TRBV5-1, the J call TRBJ1-2, with 12 bases that match TRBD1. In germline, CDR1 is SGHRS, CDR2 YFSETQ. The CDR3 is made up of 13 amino acids. Trimming took 4 bases from V and 8 from J; bases not matched to a gene: 3.

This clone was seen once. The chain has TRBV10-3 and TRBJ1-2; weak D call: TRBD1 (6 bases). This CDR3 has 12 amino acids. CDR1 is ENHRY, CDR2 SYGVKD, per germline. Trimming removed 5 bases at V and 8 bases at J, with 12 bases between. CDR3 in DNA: TGTGCCATCAGTCCAACAGGGCACGGCTACACCTTC. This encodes CAISPTGHGYTF.

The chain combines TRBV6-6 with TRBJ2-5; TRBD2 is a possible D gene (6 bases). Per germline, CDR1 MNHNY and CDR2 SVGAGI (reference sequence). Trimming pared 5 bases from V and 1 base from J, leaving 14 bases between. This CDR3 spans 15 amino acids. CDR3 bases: TGTGCCAGCAGTCGCGCCGGACTACGCCAAGAGACCCAGTACTTC. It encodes CASSRAGLRQETQYF.

CDR3 coding DNA: TGTGCCAGCAGTTTTTATGCAACCGGGGAGCTGTTTTTT. It encodes CASSFYATGELFF. The chain recombines TRBV28 with TRBJ2-2; no reliable D call. There are 13 residues in the CDR3. V dropped 3 bases and J dropped 5 bases, with 7 bases sitting between them. CDR1 is MDHEN and CDR2 is SYDVKM in the germline V gene.